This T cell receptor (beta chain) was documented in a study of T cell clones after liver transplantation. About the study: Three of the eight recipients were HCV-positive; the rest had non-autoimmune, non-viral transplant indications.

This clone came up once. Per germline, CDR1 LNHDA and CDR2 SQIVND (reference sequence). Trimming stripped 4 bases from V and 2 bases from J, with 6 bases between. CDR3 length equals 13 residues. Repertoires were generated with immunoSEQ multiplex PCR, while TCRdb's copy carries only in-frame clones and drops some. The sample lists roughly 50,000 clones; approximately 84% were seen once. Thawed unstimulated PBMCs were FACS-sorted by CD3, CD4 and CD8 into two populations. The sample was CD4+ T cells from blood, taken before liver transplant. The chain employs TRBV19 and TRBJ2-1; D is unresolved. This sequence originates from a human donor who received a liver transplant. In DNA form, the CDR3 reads TGTGCCAGTAGTACCAGCCCCTACAATGAGCAGTTCTTC. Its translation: CASSTSPYNEQFF.